The entry below describes one TCR beta chain. What it recognizes is unknown. In making TCR cDNA, 5'RACE template switching added a universal primer site and UMIs to it. TCRdb recomputed calls from the 5' RACE reads with MiXCR, one row per CDR3 protein. The table includes around 530,000 distinct CDR3 sequences, 17% detected once. This specimen belongs to a study of T cells after yellow fever vaccination. Study background: Low-cell-number fractions underwent preparation using SMART-Seq v4 Ultra Low Input. General observations from the study: Primary-vaccination clones mostly resurfaced post-booster (less than 98% CD4, around 88% CD8).

Germline values: CDR1 SEHNR, CDR2 FQNEAQ (reference sequence). The J segment lost 6 bases and the V segment lost 0 bases, leaving 4 bases of the junction unmatched. CDR3 size: 14 residues. V and J are TRBV7-9 and TRBJ2-7, with TRBD2 matching 8 bases. The source of this sequence is a man in his late teens or twenties who received the YFV17D yellow fever vaccine. Sequenced material: PBMCs, taken roughly 5 days after the first yellow fever vaccination. CDR3 in DNA: TGTGCCAGCAGCTTAGCGGGAGCGGGGGCCGAGCAGTACGTC. Translation gives CASSLAGAGAEQYV.